Following are 21 T cell receptor beta chains from one sample sequenced in a study of CD8+CD57+ T cells in acquired aplastic anemia. TCR beta VDJ and CDR3 profiling used genomic DNA as template. TCRdb processed the reads anew with MiXCR; each CDR3 protein has one entry. Among approximately 50,000 distinct CDR3 sequences listed, around 70% were seen once. The sample was sorted CD4+, CD8+, or CD8+CD57+ T cells (not recorded which) from PBMCs. The receptors were gathered from a human donor in good health, serving as a control.

This chain joins TRBV2 and TRBJ2-7; 10 positions agree with TRBD1. This CDR3 is 15 amino acids long. V shed 10 bases, J shed 4 bases, and the junction held 13 bases outside the gene matches. Germline CDR1 is SNHLY and CDR2 is FYNNEI. CDR3 protein: CATHQGTGASYEQYF. Written as DNA, the CDR3 is TGTGCCACCCATCAAGGGACAGGGGCGTCGTACGAGCAGTACTTC.

The chain is built from TRBV25-1 and TRBJ2-7; 8 nucleotides align to TRBD1. The CDR3 length is 13 residues. V shed 9 bases, J shed 4 bases, and the junction held 8 bases outside the gene matches. Germline V CDR1 and CDR2: MGHDK, SYGVNS. CDR3 sequence: CARRQGKGYEQYF. Here the CDR3 DNA reads TGTGCCAGGAGACAGGGGAAAGGGTACGAGCAGTACTTC.

Concerning this clonotype itself: At one end, the junction sequence differs from germline, possibly due to a read error. The V and J genes are TRBV2 and TRBJ2-7, with 7 nucleotides matching TRBD1. There are 13 residues in the CDR3. Germline V lookup: CDR1 SNHLY, CDR2 FYNNEI. CDR3 sequence (DNA): TGTGCCAGCAGTCCGGGACAGCTTATCTTTGGCCGTTTC. Encoded protein: CASSPGQLIFGRF.

The chain has TRBV12-3 or TRBV12-4 and TRBJ1-5; D is ambiguous. The V and J ends lost 0 bases and 4 bases respectively, with 1 base between them. The CDR3 spans 12 residues. CDR3 bases: TGTGCCAGCAGTTTAGCAAATCAGCCCCAGCATTTT. It specifies CASSLANQPQHF.

In the case of this clonotype: At one boundary the junction diverges from the germline segment, which might be a read error. The gene calls are TRBV29-1 and TRBJ2-1; 9 bases map to TRBD2. Germline V lookup: CDR1 SQVTM, CDR2 ANQGSEA. This CDR3 spans 14 amino acids. The CDR3 sequence: CSVAGTSYYNEQSF. The CDR3 DNA follows: TGCAGCGTGGCCGGGACTAGCTATTACAATGAGCAGTCCTTC.

The sample holds one count of this clonotype. The chain is built from TRBV15 and TRBJ1-5; perhaps TRBD1 as D (5 bases). The V end lost 2 bases, the J end lost 6 bases, and 17 bases lay between the germline ends. CDR1 LNHNV and CDR2 YYDKDF come from the germline V gene (reference sequence). This CDR3 contains 16 residues. This CDR3 is CATSRSPEGSGQPQHF. DNA of the CDR3: TGTGCCACCAGCAGAAGTCCAGAGGGGTCAGGTCAGCCCCAGCATTTT.

The rearrangement joins TRBV24-1 to TRBJ2-5; 11 bases line up with TRBD2. Trimming cost V 4 bases and J 5 bases; bases outside gene matches: 17. Germline CDR1 and CDR2: KGHDR and SFDVKD. CDR3 size: 19 residues. CDR3 sequence: CATSDSDLRASGRYETQYF. DNA of the CDR3: TGTGCCACCAGTGACTCCGACCTGCGGGCTAGCGGGAGGTATGAGACCCAGTACTTC.

The J gene is TRBJ2-5, the V gene TRBV12-3 or TRBV12-4; D is unclear. V was clipped by 2 bases and J by 2 bases, with 6 bases between them. The CDR3 loop spans 13 amino acids. CDR3 in amino acids: CASSLMGQETQYF. The CDR3 nucleotides are TGTGCCAGCAGTTTAATGGGTCAAGAGACCCAGTACTTC.

This clonotype was picked up a small number of times. The V gene is TRBV15, the J gene TRBJ1-2, with 7 bases fitting TRBD1. This CDR3 is built from 14 residues. Looked up from germline, CDR1 is LNHNV and CDR2 is YYDKDF (reference sequence). J gave up 2 bases and V 2 bases, and 2 bases lay outside the gene matches. CDR3 loop: CATSRKGQNYGYTF. The CDR3, as DNA: TGTGCCACCAGCAGAAAGGGACAGAACTATGGCTACACCTTC.

Only one count was recorded for this clonotype. CDR3 amino acids: CATHRSGGSGGELFF. The CDR3 nucleotides read TGCGCCACCCACAGGTCAGGGGGGTCTGGCGGGGAGCTGTTTTTT. The chain is built from TRBV10-2 and TRBJ2-2, with D perhaps matching TRBD1 (7 bases). This CDR3 has 15 residues. V lost 10 bases to trimming and J lost 7 bases, with 22 bases between them. The germline CDR1 and CDR2 sequences are WSHSY and SAAADI.

V is TRBV7-2 and J is TRBJ1-6; 8 bases agree with TRBD1. CDR3 size: 15 residues. CDR1 SGHTA and CDR2 FQGNSA come from the germline V gene. V lost 5 bases, J lost 10 bases, and 10 bases stayed unmatched. The CDR3 nucleotides are TGTGCCAGCAGCCCCCGGACAGGGTCAGCCTCACCCCTCCACTTT. It codes for CASSPRTGSASPLHF.

This clonotype was counted between two and nine times. The V and J genes are TRBV7-9 and TRBJ2-7, with D perhaps assigned TRBD1 or TRBD2 (6 bases each). V lost 1 base and J lost 7, with 14 bases in between. The CDR3 is 14 residues long. From germline, CDR1 is SEHNR and CDR2 FQNEAQ (reference sequence). Here the CDR3 DNA reads TGTGCCAGCAGCTTAGGATCGGGGGCCGGGGAGCAGTACGTC. Translation: CASSLGSGAGEQYV.

The genes are TRBV29-1 and TRBJ1-1; tentatively, D is TRBD1 (6 bases). Per the germline V gene, CDR1 is SQVTM and CDR2 is ANQGSEA. The germline V and J ends were trimmed by 7 bases and 1 base, with 16 bases remaining between them. The CDR3 runs to 14 residues. Here the CDR3 DNA reads TGCAGCGCCCACAGGGTGGGGAGGAACACTGAAGCTTTCTTT. Its translation: CSAHRVGRNTEAFF.

This chain uses TRBV6-4 with TRBJ2-2; possibly TRBD1 for D (6 bases). The germline CDR1 and CDR2 sequences are MRHNA and SNTAGT. V gave up 8 bases and J gave up 1 base, with 11 bases separating them. CDR3 length: 14 amino acids. The CDR3 spells CASARGGNTGELFF. CDR3 DNA: TGTGCCAGCGCGCGAGGGGGGAACACCGGGGAGCTGTTTTTT.

V and J are TRBV24-1 and TRBJ2-1, with D perhaps matching TRBD1 or TRBD2 (5 bases each). Germline V gene data show CDR1 as KGHDR and CDR2 as SFDVKD. This CDR3 is built from 16 residues. Trimming shortened V by 4 bases and J by 0 bases, and 12 bases separated the two germline ends. The CDR3 bases are TGTGCCACCAGTGACCGGGACGCCAGCTCCTACAATGAGCAGTTCTTC. Translating it yields CATSDRDASSYNEQFF.

To note about this clonotype: The junction differs from germline at one of its ends, possibly a read error. The chain employs TRBV20-1 and TRBJ1-5; tentatively, D is TRBD1 (6 bases). Germline CDR1 is DFQATT and CDR2 is SNEGSKA (reference sequence). This CDR3 is 12 amino acids long. CDR3 sequence reads: CGARQEGQPQHF. DNA for the CDR3: TGCGGTGCTAGACAGGAGGGTCAGCCCCAGCATTTT.

The rearrangement joins TRBV20-1 to TRBJ2-1, with 9 bases matching TRBD1. V lost 1 base and J lost 7; bases outside the gene matches: 8. This CDR3 is built from 15 residues. Per the germline V gene, CDR1 is DFQATT and CDR2 is SNEGSKA (reference sequence). CDR3 residues: CSARATDRGQNEQFF. The DNA of the CDR3 is TGCAGTGCTAGAGCCACGGACAGGGGTCAGAATGAGCAGTTCTTC.

This sequence joins TRBV20-1 and TRBJ2-7; tentatively, D is TRBD2 (5 bases). The V end lost 3 bases, the J end lost 1 base, and 10 bases lay between the germline ends. Germline CDR1 is DFQATT and CDR2 is SNEGSKA (reference sequence). The length of the CDR3 is 13 residues. The CDR3 DNA reads TGCAGTGCTAGTCCGGGGAGATCCTACGAGCAGTACTTC. Translating it yields CSASPGRSYEQYF.

V and J are TRBV25-1 and TRBJ1-2; tentative D call: TRBD1 (6 bases). Trimming shortened V by 6 bases and J by 4 bases, and 21 bases separated the two germline ends. CDR1 and CDR2 from the germline V gene are MGHDK and SYGVNS. CDR3 size: 16 residues. The CDR3: CASSPLRGGRGYGYTF. For the CDR3, the DNA is TGTGCCAGCAGCCCCCTGAGGGGGGGGCGCGGCTATGGCTACACCTTC.

V gene TRBV25-1 combines with J gene TRBJ2-7; 12 bases fit TRBD2. V trimming: 4 bases; J trimming: 5 bases; junction bases outside the gene matches: 3. This CDR3 spans 14 amino acids. Per germline, CDR1 MGHDK and CDR2 SYGVNS. The CDR3 loop is CASSGTSGVHEQYF. In DNA, the CDR3 is TGTGCCAGCAGTGGGACTAGCGGGGTGCACGAGCAGTACTTC.

This sequence joins TRBV19 and TRBJ2-5; 8 bases agree with TRBD1. The J segment lost 5 bases and the V segment lost 4 bases, leaving 9 bases of the junction unmatched. This CDR3 spans 15 amino acids. Per the germline V gene, CDR1 is LNHDA and CDR2 is SQIVND (reference sequence). CDR3 nucleotides: TGTGCCAGTAGTACAACAGGGGGATGGAAGGAGACCCAGTACTTC. Amino acids: CASSTTGGWKETQYF.